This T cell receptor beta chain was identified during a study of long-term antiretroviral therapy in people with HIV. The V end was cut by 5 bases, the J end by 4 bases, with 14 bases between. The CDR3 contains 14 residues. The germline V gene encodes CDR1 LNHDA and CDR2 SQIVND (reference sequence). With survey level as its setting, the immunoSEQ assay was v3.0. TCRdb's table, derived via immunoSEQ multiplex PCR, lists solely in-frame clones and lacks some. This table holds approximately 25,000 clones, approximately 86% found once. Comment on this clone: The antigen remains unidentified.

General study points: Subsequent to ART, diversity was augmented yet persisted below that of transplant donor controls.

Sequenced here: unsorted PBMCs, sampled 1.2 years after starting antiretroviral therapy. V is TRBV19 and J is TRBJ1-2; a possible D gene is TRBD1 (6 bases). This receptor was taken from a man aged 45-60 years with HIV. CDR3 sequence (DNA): TGTGCCAGTAGTCGGACAGAAGCAACCTATGGCTACACCTTC. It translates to CASSRTEATYGYTF.